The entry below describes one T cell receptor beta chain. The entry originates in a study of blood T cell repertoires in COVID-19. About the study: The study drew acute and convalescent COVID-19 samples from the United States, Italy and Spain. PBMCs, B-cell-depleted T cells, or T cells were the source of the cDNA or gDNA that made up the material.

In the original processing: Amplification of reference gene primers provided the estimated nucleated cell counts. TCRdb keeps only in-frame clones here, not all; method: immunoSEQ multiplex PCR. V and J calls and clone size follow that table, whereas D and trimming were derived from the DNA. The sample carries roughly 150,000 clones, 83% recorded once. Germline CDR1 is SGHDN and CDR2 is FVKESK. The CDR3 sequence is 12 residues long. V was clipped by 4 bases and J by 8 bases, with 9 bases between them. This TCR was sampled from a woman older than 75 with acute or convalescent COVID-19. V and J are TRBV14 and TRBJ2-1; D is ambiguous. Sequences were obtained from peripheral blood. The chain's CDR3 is CASSRFRDEQFF. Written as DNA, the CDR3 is TGTGCCAGCAGCCGATTTCGGGATGAGCAGTTCTTC.